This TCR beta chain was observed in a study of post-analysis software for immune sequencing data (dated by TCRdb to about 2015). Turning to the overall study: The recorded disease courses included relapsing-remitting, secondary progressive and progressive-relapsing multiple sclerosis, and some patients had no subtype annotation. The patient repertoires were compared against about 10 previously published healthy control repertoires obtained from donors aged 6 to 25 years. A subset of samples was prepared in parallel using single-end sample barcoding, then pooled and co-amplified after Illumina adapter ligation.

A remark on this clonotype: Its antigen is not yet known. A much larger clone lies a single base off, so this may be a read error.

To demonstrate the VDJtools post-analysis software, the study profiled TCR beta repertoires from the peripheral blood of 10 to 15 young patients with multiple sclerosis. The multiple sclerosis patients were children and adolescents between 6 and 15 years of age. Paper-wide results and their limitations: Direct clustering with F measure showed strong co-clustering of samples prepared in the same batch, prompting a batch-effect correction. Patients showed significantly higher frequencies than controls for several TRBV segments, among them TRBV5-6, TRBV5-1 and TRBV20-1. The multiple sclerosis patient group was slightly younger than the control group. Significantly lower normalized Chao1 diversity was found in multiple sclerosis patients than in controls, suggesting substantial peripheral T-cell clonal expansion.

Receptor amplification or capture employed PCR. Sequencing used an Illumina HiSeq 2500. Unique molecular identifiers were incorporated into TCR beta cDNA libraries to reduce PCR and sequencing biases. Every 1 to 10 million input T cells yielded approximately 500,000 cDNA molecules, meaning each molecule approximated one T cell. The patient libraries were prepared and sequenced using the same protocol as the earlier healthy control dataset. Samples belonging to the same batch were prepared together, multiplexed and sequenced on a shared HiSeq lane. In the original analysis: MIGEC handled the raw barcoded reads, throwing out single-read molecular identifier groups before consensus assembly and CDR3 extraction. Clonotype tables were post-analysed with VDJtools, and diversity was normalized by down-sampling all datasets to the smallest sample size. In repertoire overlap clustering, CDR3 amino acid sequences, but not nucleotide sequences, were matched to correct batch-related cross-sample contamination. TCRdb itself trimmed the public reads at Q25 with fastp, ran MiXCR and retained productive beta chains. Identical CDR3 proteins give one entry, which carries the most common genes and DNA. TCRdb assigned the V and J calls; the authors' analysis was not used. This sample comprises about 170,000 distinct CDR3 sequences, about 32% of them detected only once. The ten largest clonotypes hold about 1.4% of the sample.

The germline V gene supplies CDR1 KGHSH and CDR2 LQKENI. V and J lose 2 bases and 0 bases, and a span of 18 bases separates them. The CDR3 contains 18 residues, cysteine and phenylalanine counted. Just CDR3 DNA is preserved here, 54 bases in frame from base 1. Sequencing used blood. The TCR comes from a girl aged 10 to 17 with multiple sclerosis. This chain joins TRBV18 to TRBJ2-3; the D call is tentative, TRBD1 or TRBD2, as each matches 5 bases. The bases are TGTGCCAGCTCACCAATGGCCCCGGGACGGACTAGCACAGATACGCAGTATTTT. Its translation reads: CASSPMAPGRTSTDTQYF.